These T cell receptor beta chains were read from a single sample in a study of cytomegalovirus exposure and HLA in healthy donors. Sequenced by immunoSEQ multiplex PCR; TCRdb stores in-frame clones only, minus some. The table gives 200,000 to 250,000 clones; the top ten clones make up 0.9% to 1.4% of it. Sequenced input: PBMCs. All receptors come from a girl aged 2 to 10 in good health and CMV-seropositive. Both conserved end residues are part of each CDR3. D genes are given only for firm matches.

j_call d_call v_call cdr3_nt cdr3_aa
TRBJ2-6 TRBD2 TRBV2 TGTGCCAGCAGCGGGGGGTCCTCTGGGGCCAACGTCCTGACTTTC CASSGGSSGANVLTF
TRBJ1-3 - TRBV10-3 TGTGCCATCAGTGAGTCTGTCTTCTCTGGAAACACCATATATTTT CAISESVFSGNTIYF
TRBJ2-4 - TRBV6-1 TGTGCCAGCGTTCGGTCGGGAGTCGCCAAAAACATTCAGTACTTC CASVRSGVAKNIQYF
TRBJ1-2 TRBD1 TRBV6-4 TGTGCCAGCAGTGTCGGGACAGGGGTGGGCTACACCTTC CASSVGTGVGYTF
TRBJ1-5 TRBD1 TRBV6-6 TGTGCCAGCAGTTACTCACAGGGGGCGGGCAATCAGCCCCAGCATTTT CASSYSQGAGNQPQHF
TRBJ1-2 - TRBV28 TGTGCCAGCAGTTCGGAGGGCTATGGCTACACCTTC CASSSEGYGYTF
TRBJ1-1 TRBD1 TRBV2 TGTGCCAGCAGTGTTGGTCAGGGGGAGACTGAAGCCTTCTTT CASSVGQGETEAFF
TRBJ1-6 - TRBV9 TGTGCCAGCAGCGTAGGACAGTCCAATAATTCACCCCTCCACTTT CASSVGQSNNSPLHF
TRBJ2-7 TRBD1 TRBV7-9 TGTGCCAGCAGCCCCCCAGGACAGGGGGGTTACGAGCAGTACTTC CASSPPGQGGYEQYF
TRBJ1-2 - TRBV30 TGTGCCTGGAGATCGATAGGAGGGGGCTACACCTTC CAWRSIGGGYTF
TRBJ2-3 TRBD2 TRBV4-1 TGCGCCAGCAGCCAAGAGTCTGGGACTACCACAGATACGCAGTATTTT CASSQESGTTTDTQYF
TRBJ2-1 TRBD2 TRBV7-8 TGTGCCAGCAGCTTAGTCTCCGGGAGGGCCTACAATGAGCAGTTCTTC CASSLVSGRAYNEQFF
TRBJ2-5 - TRBV18 TGTGCCAGCTCACCACGCCCAGGGGATGAGACCCAGTACTTC CASSPRPGDETQYF
TRBJ1-2 - TRBV28 TGTGCCGCGAGATCAGGTGGCTACACCTTC CAARSGGYTF
TRBJ1-5 - TRBV19 TGTGCCAGTCTCAGGGGCCCCATCTATAGCAATCAGCCCCAGCATTTT CASLRGPIYSNQPQHF
TRBJ2-7 TRBD1 TRBV7-9 TGTGCCAGCAGCCGGACAGGGACCTACGAGCAGTACTTC CASSRTGTYEQYF
TRBJ1-5 TRBD1 TRBV18 TGTGCCAGCTCCTCCGGGACAGGAGTTAATCAGCCCCAGCATTTT CASSSGTGVNQPQHF
TRBJ2-1 - TRBV9 TGTGCCAGCAGCGTAGGAGGGGGGGCAGGATACAATGAGCAGTTCTTC CASSVGGGAGYNEQFF
TRBJ1-5 TRBD1 TRBV2 TGTGCCAGCACCACAGGGGATAGGGGCAATCAGCCCCAGCATTTT CASTTGDRGNQPQHF
TRBJ1-4 - TRBV10-2 TGCGCCAGCAGTGCGCAGGCTGCTGAAAAACTGTTTTTT CASSAQAAEKLFF
TRBJ2-2 TRBD1 TRBV9 TGTGCCAGCAGCTTAGCCGGGACAGGGATCACCGGGGAGCTGTTTTTT CASSLAGTGITGELFF
TRBJ1-5 TRBD1 TRBV27 TGTGCCAGCAGTTCCCTCCTCGACAGGGAGTATAGCAATCAGCCCCAGCATTTT CASSSLLDREYSNQPQHF
TRBJ2-5 TRBD1 TRBV5-1 TGCGCCAGCAGCTTTGACAGACAGGGAAGTGCAGAGACCCAGTACTTC CASSFDRQGSAETQYF
TRBJ2-2 - TRBV11-1 TGTGCCAGCAGCTTAGCGGGGGGGCAGGGGAGCACCGGGGAGCTGTTTTTT CASSLAGGQGSTGELFF
TRBJ2-5 - TRBV25-1 TGTGCCAGCGGATTTGTGGGGCGGGACCTTTACTTC CASGFVGRDLYF
TRBJ2-5 TRBD2 TRBV5-4 TGTGCCAGCAGCTGGGGACTAGCGGGGTCAGAGACCCAGTACTTC CASSWGLAGSETQYF
TRBJ2-3 TRBD2 TRBV29-1 TGCAGCGTTGTCGAACTACTAGCGGAAGTCACAGATACGCAGTATTTT CSVVELLAEVTDTQYF
TRBJ2-7 TRBD1 TRBV28 TGTGCCAGCACGGACAGGTCTAGGATTGAGCAGTACTTC CASTDRSRIEQYF
TRBJ2-7 TRBD1 TRBV14 TGTGCCAGCAGAGACAGGGCAGGCTACGAGCAGTACTTC CASRDRAGYEQYF
TRBJ2-5 TRBD1 TRBV11-2 TGTGCCAGCAGCTTCTTGGACAGGGTCGGGACCCAGTACTTC CASSFLDRVGTQYF
TRBJ2-5 - TRBV10-1 TGCGCCAGCAGTGAATCGTACCAAGAGACCCAGTACTTC CASSESYQETQYF
TRBJ2-1 TRBD2 TRBV7-9 TGTGCCAGCAGCTGGGAGGGACTAGCGGGAGCAGGTGAGCAGTTCTTC CASSWEGLAGAGEQFF
TRBJ1-4 TRBD1 TRBV6-6 TGTGCCAGCAGTTACGGGACAGTTGTCGAAAAACTGTTTTTT CASSYGTVVEKLFF
TRBJ2-7 TRBD1 TRBV11-2 TGTGCCAGCAGCTTCCAATCCGGGACAGGGGGGAAAGAGCAGTACTTC CASSFQSGTGGKEQYF
TRBJ2-7 - TRBV2 TGTGCCAGCAGTAGTCAGGGCATCTACGAGCAGTACTTC CASSSQGIYEQYF